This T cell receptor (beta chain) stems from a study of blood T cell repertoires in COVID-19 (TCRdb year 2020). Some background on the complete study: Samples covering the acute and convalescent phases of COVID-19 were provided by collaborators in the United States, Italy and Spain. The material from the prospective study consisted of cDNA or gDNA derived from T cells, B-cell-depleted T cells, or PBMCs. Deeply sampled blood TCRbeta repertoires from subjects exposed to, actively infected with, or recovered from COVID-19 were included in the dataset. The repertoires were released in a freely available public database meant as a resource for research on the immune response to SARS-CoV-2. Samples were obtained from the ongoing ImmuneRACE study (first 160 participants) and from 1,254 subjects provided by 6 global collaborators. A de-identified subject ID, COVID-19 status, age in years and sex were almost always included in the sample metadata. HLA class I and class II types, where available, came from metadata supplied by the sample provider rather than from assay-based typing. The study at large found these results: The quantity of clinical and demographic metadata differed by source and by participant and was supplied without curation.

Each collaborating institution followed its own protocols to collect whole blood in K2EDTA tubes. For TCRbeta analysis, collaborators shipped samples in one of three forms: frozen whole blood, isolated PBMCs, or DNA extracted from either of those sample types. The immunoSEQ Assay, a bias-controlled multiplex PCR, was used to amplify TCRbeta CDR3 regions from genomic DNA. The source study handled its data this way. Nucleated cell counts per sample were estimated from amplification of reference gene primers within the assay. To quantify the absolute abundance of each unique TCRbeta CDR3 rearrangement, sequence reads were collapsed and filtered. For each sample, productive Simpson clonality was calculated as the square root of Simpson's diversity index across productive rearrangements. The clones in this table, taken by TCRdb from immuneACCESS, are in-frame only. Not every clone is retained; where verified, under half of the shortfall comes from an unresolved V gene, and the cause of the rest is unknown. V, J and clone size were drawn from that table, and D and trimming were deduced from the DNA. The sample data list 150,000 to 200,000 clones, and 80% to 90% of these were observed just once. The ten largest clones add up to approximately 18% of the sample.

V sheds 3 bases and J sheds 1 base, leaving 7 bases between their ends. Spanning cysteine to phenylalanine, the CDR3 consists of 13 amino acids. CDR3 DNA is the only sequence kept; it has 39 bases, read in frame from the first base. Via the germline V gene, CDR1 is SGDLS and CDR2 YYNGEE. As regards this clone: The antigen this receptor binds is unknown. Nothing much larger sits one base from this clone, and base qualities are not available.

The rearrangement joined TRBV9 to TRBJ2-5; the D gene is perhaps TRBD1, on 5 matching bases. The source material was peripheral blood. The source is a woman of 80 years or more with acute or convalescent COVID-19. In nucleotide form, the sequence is TGTGCCAGCAGCGGGACACCCCAAGAGACCCAGTACTTC. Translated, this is CASSGTPQETQYF.